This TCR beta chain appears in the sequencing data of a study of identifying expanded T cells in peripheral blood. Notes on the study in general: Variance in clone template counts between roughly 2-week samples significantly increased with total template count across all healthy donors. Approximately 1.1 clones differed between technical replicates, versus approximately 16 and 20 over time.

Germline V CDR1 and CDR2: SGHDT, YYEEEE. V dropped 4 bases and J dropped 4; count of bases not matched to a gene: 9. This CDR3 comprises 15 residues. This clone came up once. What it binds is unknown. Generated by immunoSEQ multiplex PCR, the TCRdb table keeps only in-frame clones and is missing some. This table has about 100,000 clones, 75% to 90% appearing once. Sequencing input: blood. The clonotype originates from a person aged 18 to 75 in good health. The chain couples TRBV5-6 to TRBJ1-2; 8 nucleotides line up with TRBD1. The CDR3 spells CASSPGQGLGYGYTF. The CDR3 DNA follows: TGTGCCAGCAGCCCCGGACAGGGCCTCGGCTATGGCTACACCTTC.